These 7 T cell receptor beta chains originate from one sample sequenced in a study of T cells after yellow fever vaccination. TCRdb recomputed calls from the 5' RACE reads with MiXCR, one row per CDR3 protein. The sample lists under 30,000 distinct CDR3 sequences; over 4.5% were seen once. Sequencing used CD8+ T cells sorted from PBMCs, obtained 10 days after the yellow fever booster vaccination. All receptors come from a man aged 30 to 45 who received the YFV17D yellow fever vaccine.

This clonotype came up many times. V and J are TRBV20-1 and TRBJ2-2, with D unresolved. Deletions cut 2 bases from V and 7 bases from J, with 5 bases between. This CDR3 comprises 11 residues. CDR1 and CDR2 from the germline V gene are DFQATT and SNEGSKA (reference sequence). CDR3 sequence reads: CSARIGGELFF. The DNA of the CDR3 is TGCAGTGCTAGAATTGGCGGGGAGCTGTTTTTT.

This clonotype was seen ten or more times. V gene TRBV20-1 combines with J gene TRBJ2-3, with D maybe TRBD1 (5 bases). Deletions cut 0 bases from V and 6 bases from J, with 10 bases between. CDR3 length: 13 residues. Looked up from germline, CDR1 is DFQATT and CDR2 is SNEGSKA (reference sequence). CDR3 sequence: CSAREYAGDTQYF. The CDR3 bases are TGCAGTGCTAGAGAATACGCAGGGGATACGCAGTATTTT.

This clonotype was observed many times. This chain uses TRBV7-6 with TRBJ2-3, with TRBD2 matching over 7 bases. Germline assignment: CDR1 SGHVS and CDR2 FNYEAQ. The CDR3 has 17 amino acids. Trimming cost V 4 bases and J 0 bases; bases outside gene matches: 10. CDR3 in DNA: TGTGCCAGCAGCTGGGTCAAGCGGGGCTCTAGCACAGATACGCAGTATTTT. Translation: CASSWVKRGSSTDTQYF. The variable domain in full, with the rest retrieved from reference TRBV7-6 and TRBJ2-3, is GAGVSQSPRYKVTKRGQDVALRCDPISGHVSLYWYRQALGQGPEFLTYFNYEAQQDKSGLPNDRFSAERPEGSISTLTIQRTEQRDSAMYRCASSWVKRGSSTDTQYFGPGTRLTVL.

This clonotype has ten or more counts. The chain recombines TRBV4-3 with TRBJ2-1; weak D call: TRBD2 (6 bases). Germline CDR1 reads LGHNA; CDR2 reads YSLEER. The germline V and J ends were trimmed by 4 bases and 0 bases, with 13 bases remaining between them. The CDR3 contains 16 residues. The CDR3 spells CASSPLADSSYNEQFF. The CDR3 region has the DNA TGCGCCAGCAGCCCCTTAGCGGATAGCTCCTACAATGAGCAGTTCTTC.

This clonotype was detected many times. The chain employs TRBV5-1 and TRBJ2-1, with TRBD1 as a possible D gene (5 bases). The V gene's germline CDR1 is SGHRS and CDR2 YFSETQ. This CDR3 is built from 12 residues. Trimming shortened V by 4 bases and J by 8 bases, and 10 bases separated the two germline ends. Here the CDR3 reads CASSLTADEQFF. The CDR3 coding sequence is TGCGCCAGCAGCCTGACAGCAGATGAGCAGTTCTTC.

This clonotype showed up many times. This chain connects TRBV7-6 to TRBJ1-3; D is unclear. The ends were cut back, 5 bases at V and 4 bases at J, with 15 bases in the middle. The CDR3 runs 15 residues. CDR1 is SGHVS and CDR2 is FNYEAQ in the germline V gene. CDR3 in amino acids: CASSPGRAAGNTIYF. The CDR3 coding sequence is TGTGCCAGCAGCCCGGGGAGGGCGGCAGGAAACACCATATATTTT.

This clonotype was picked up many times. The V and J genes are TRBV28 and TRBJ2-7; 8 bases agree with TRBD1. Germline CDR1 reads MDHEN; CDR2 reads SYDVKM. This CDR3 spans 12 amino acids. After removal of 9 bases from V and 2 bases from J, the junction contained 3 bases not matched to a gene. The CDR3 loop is CASKQGAYEQYF. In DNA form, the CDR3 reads TGTGCCAGTAAACAGGGGGCCTACGAGCAGTACTTC.